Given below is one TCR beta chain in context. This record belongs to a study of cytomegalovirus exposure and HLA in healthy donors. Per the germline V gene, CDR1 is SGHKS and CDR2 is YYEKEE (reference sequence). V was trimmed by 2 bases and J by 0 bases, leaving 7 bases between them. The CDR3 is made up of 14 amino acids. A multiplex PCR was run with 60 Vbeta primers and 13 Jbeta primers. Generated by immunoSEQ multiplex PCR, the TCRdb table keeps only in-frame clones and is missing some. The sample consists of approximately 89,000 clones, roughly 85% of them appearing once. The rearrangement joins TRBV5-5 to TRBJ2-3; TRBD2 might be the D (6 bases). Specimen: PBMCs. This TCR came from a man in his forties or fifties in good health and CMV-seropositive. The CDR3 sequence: CASSFSGSTDTQYF. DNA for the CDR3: TGTGCCAGCAGCTTTAGCGGCAGCACAGATACGCAGTATTTT.